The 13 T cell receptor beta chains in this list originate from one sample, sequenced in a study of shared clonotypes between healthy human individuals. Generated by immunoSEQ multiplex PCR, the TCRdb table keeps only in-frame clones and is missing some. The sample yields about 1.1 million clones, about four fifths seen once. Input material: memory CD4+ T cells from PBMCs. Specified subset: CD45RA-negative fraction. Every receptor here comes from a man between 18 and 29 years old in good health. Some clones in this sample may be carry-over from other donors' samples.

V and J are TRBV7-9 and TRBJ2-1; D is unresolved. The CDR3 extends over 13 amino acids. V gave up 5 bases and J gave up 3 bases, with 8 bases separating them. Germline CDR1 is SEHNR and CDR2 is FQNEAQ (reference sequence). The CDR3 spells CASSPDGYNEQFF. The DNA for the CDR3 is TGTGCCAGCAGCCCAGACGGCTACAATGAGCAGTTCTTC.

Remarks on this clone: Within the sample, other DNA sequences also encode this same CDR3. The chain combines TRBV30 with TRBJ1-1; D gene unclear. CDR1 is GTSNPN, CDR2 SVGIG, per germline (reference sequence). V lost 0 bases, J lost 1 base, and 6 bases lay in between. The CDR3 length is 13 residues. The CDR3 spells CAWSVHQNTEAFF. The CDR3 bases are TGTGCCTGGAGTGTACACCAGAACACTGAAGCTTTCTTT.

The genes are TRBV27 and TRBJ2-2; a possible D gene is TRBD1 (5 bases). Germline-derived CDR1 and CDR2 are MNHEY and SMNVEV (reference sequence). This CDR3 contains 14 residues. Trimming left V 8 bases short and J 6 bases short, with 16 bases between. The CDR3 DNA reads TGTGCCAGCGGCCGTACACAGGTTGCCGGGGAGCTGTTTTTT. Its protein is CASGRTQVAGELFF.

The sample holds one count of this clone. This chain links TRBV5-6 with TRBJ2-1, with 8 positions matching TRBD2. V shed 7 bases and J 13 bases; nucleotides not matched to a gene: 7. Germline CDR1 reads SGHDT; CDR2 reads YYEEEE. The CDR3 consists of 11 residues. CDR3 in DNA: TGTGCCAGCGCCGTCGGGAGGGTTCAGTTCTTC. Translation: CASAVGRVQFF.

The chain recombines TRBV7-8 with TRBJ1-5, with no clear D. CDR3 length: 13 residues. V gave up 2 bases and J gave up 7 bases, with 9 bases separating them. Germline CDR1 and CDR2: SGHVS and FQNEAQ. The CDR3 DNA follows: TGTGCCAGCAGCTTATCTGGGGTGCAGCCCCAGCATTTT. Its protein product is CASSLSGVQPQHF.

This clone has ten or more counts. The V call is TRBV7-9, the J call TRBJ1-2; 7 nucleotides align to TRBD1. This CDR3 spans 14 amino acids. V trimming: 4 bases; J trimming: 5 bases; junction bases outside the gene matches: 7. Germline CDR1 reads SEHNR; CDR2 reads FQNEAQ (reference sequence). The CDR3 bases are TGTGCCAGCAGCTCCCCGGACAGGTTTTATGGCTACACCTTC. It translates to CASSSPDRFYGYTF.

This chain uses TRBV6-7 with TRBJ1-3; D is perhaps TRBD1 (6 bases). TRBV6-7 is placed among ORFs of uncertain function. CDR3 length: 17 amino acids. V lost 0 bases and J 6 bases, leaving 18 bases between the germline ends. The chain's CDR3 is CASSYSWLQGWENTIYF. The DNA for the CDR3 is TGTGCCAGCAGTTACTCGTGGTTGCAGGGGTGGGAAAACACCATATATTTT.

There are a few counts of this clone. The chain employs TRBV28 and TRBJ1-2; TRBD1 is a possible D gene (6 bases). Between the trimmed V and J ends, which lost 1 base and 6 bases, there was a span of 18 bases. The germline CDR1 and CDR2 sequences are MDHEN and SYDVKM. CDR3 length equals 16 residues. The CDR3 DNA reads TGTGCCAGCAGTTTATTGTTAAGGAGGGGGGTCGATGGCTACACCTTC. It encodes CASSLLLRRGVDGYTF.

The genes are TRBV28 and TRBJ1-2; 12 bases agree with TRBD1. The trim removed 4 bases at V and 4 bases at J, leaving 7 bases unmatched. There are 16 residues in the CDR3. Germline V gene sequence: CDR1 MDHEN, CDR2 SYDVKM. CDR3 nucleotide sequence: TGTGCCAGCAGTTCTCCTGGGACAGGGGGCCCCTATGGCTACACCTTC. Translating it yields CASSSPGTGGPYGYTF.

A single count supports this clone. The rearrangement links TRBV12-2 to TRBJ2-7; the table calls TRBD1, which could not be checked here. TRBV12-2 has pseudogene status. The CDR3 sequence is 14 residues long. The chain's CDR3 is CASRVKQGIYEQYF. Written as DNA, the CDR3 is TGTGCAAGTCGCGTTAAACAGGGGATTTACGAGCAGTACTTC.

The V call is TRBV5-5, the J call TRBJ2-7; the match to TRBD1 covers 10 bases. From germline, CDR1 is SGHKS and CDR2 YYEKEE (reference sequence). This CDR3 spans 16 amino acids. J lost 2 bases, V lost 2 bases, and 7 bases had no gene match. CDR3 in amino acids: CASSLSLGTGAYEQYF. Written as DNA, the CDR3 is TGTGCCAGCAGCTTATCTTTGGGGACAGGGGCCTACGAGCAGTACTTC.

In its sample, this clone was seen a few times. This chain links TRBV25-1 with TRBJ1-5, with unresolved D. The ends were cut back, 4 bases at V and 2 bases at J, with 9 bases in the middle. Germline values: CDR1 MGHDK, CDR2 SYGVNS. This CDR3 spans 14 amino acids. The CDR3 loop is CASSGPLGNQPQHF. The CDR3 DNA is TGTGCCAGCAGTGGCCCACTAGGCAATCAGCCCCAGCATTTT. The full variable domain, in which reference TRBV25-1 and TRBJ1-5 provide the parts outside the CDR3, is EADIYQTPRYLVIGTGKKITLECSQTMGHDKMYWYQQDPGMELHLIHYSYGVNSTEKGDLSSESTVSRIRTEHFPLTLESARPSHTSQYLCASSGPLGNQPQHFGDGTRLSIL.

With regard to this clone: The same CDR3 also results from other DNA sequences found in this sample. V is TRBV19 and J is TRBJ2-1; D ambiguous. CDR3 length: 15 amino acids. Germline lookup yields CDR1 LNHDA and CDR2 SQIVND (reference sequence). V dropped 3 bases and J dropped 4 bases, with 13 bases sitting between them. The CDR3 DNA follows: TGTGCCAGTAGTATTGGGCTATCCTATTACAATGAGCAGTTCTTC. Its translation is CASSIGLSYYNEQFF.